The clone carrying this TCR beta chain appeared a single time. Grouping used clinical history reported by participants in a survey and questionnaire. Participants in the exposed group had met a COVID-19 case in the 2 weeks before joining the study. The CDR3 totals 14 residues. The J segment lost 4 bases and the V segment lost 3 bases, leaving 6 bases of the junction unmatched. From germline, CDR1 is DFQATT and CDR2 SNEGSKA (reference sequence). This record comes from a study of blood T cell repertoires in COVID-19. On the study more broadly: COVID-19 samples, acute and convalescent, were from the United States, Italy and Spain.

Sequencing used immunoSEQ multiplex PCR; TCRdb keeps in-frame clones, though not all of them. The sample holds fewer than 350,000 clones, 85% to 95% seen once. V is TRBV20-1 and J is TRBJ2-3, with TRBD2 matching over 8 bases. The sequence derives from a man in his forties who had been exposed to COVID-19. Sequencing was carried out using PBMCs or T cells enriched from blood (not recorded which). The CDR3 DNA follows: TGCAGTGCTAGTTTGCGGGAGGACCCAGATACGCAGTATTTT. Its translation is CSASLREDPDTQYF.